A single sample gave rise to the 2 T cell receptor beta chains below, sequenced in a study of T cell responses to AZD1222 COVID-19 vaccine. Profiled with immunoSEQ multiplex PCR; TCRdb holds only in-frame clones, not every one. Among approximately 89,000 clones listed, just over 90% were seen once. The sequencing here drew on peripheral blood, taken 28 days after the second AZD1222 dose. The receptors come from an adult who received the AZD1222 COVID-19 vaccine.

The chain employs TRBV10-1 and TRBJ1-5; D gene uncertain. The V end lost 8 bases, the J end lost 7 bases, and 12 bases lay between the germline ends. CDR3 length equals 12 residues. Germline V gives CDR1 WNHNN, CDR2 SYGVQD (reference sequence). The CDR3 DNA reads as TGCGCCAGCTTAGAAGTGAACCAGCCCCAGCATTTT. This encodes CASLEVNQPQHF.

This sequence joins TRBV6-1 and TRBJ2-4; possible D gene TRBD2, 6 bases. The germline V gene has CDR1 MNHNS and CDR2 SASEGT. This CDR3 is 15 amino acids long. V was trimmed by 3 bases and J by 4 bases, leaving 13 bases between them. The CDR3 loop is CASSDPGLGKNIQYF. CDR3 DNA sequence: TGTGCCAGCAGTGATCCGGGACTGGGGAAAAACATTCAGTACTTC.